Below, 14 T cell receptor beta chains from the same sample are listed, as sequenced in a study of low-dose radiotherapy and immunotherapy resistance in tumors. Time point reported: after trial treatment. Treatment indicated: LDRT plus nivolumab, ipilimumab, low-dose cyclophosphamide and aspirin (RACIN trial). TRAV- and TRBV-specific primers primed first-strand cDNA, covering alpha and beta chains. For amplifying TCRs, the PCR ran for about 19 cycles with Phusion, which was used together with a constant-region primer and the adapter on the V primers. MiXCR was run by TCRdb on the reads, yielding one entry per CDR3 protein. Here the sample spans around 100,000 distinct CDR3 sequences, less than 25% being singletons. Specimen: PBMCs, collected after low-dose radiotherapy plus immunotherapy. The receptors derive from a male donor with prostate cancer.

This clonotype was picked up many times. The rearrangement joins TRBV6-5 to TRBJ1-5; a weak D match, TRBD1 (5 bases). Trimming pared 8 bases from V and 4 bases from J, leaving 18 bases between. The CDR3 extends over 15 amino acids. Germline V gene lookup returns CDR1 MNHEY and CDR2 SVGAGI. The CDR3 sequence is CASSPRDGGNQPQHF. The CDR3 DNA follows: TGTGCCAGCTCACCTAGGGACGGGGGGAATCAGCCCCAGCATTTT.

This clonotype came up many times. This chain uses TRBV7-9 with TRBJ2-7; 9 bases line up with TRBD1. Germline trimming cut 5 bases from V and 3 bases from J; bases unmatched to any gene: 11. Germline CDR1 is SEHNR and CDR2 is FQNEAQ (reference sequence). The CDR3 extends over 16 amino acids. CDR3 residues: CASSRPGQGDFYEQYF. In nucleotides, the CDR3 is TGTGCCAGCAGCCGACCGGGACAGGGTGATTTCTACGAGCAGTACTTC.

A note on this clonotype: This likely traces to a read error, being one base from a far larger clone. CDR3 loop: CATLGALSEAQTGELFF. The CDR3 DNA follows: TGTGCCACCCTAGGGGCCCTTAGCGAGGCTCAAACCGGGGAGCTGTTTTTT. V and J are TRBV27 and TRBJ2-2; D may match TRBD1 or TRBD2 (5 bases each). Trimming pared 10 bases from V and 5 bases from J, leaving 26 bases between. CDR3 length equals 17 residues. Germline V gene data show CDR1 as MNHEY and CDR2 as SMNVEV (reference sequence).

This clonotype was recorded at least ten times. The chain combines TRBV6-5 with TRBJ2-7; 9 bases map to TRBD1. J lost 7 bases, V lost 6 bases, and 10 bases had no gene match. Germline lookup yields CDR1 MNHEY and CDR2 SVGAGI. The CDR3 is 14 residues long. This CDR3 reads CASSWTGAQNEQYF. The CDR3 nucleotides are TGTGCCAGCAGCTGGACAGGGGCGCAAAATGAGCAGTACTTC.

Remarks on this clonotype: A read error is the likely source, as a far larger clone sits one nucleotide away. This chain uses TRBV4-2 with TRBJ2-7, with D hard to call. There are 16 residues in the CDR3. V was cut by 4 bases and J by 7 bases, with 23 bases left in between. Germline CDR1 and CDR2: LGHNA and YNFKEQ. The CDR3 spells CASSRTPDSTYNEQYF. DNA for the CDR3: TGTGCCAGCAGCCGGACCCCAGACTCCACGTACAATGAGCAGTACTTC.

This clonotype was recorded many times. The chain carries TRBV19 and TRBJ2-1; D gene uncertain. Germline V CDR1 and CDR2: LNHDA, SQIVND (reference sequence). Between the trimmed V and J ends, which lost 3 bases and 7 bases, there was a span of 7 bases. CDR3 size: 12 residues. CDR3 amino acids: CASSITVNEQFF. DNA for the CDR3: TGTGCCAGTAGTATTACCGTTAATGAGCAGTTCTTC.

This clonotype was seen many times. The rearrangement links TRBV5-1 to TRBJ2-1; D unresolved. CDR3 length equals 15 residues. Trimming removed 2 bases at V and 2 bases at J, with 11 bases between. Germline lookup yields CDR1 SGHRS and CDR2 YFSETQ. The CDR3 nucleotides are TGCGCCAGCAGCTTCCGACTTTCTACCTACAATGAGCAGTTCTTC. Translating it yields CASSFRLSTYNEQFF.

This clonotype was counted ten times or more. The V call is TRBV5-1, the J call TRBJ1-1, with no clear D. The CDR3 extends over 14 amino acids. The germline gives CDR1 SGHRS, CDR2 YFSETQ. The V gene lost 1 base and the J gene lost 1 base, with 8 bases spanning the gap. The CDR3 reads CASSLKARNTEAFF. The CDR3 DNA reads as TGCGCCAGCAGCTTGAAGGCCCGGAACACTGAAGCTTTCTTT.

Here the CDR3 DNA reads TGTGCCAGCAGCCGTTCGGGAGCGGGAGAATACAATGAGCAGTTCTTC. Protein: CASSRSGAGEYNEQFF. The V gene is TRBV2, the J gene TRBJ2-1; 8 nucleotides align to TRBD2. The ends lost 6 bases at V and 4 bases at J; junction bases unmatched: 11. Germline assignment: CDR1 SNHLY and CDR2 FYNNEI. The CDR3 loop spans 16 amino acids. Full variable domain (remainder filled in from reference TRBV2 and TRBJ2-1): EPEVTQTPSHQVTQMGQEVILRCVPISNHLYFYWYRQILGQKVEFLVSFYNNEISEKSEIFDDQFSVERPDGSNFTLKIRSTKLEDSAMYFCASSRSGAGEYNEQFFGPGTRLTVL.

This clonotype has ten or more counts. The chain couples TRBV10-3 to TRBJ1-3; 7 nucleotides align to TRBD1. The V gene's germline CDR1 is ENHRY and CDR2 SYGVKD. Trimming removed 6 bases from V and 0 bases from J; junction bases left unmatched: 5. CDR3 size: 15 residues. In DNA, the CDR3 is TGTGCCATCAGCGGGGGACAGTTCTCTGGAAACACCATATATTTT. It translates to CAISGGQFSGNTIYF.

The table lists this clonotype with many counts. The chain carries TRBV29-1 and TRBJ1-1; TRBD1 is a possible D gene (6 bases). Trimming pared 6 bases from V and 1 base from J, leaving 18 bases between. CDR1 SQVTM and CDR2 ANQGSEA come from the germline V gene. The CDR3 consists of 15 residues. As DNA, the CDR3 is TGCAGCGTCCCAAAACCGGGACAACCGAACACTGAAGCTTTCTTT. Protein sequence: CSVPKPGQPNTEAFF.

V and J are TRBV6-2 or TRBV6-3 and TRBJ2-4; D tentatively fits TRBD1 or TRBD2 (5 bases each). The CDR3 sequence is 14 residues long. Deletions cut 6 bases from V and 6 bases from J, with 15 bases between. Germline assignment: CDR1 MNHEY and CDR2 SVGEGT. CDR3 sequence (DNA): TGTGCCAGCAGCCGCCCGGTGAGGGGAAACATTCAGTACTTC. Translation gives CASSRPVRGNIQYF.

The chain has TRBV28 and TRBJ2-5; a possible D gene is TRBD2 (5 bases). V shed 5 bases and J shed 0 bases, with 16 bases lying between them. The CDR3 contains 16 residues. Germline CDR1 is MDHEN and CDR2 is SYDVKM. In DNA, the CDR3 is TGTGCCAGCAGTGGACTGGGCGGCCCGTACCAAGAGACCCAGTACTTC. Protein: CASSGLGGPYQETQYF.

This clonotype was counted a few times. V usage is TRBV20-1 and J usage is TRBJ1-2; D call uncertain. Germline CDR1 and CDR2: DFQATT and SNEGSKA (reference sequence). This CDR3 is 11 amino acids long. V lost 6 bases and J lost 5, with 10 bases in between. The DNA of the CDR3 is TGCAGTGCCGATACAGAATATGGCTACACCTTC. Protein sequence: CSADTEYGYTF.